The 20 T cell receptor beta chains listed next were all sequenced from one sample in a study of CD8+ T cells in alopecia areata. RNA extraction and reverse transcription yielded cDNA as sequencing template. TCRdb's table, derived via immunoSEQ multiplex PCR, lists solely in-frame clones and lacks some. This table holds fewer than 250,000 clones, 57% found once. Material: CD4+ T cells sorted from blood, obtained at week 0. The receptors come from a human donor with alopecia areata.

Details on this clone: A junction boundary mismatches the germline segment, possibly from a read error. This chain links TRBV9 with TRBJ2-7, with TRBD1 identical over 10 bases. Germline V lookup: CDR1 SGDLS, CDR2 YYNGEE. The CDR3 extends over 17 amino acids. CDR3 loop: CASSVDLPGQGSSEQYF. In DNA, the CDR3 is TGTGCCAGCAGCGTAGATCTCCCGGGACAGGGGTCCTCCGAGCAGTACTTC.

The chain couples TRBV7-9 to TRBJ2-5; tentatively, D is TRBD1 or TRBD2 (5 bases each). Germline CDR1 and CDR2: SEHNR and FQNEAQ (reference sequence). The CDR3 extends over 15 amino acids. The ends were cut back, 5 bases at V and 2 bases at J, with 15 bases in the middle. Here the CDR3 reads CASSPIGAAQETQYF. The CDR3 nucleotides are TGTGCCAGCAGCCCCATCGGGGCAGCTCAAGAGACCCAGTACTTC.

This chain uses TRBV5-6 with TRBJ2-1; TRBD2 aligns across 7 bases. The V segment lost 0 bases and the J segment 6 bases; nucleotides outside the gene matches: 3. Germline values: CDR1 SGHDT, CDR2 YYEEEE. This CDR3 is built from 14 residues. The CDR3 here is CASSLAVAGNEQFF. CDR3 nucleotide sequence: TGTGCCAGCAGCTTGGCCGTAGCGGGCAATGAGCAGTTCTTC.

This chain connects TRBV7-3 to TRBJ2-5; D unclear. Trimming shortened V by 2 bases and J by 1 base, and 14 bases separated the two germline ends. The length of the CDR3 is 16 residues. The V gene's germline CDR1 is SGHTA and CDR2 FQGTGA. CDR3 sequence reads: CASSLQPGHGQETQYF. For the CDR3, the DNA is TGTGCCAGCAGCTTACAGCCCGGGCACGGCCAAGAGACCCAGTACTTC.

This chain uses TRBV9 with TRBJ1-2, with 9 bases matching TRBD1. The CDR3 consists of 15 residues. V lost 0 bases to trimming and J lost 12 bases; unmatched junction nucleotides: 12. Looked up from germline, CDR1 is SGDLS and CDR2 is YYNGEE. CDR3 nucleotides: TGTGCCAGCAGCGTAGATCTGGGACAGGGTTCGGTGAACACCTTC. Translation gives CASSVDLGQGSVNTF.

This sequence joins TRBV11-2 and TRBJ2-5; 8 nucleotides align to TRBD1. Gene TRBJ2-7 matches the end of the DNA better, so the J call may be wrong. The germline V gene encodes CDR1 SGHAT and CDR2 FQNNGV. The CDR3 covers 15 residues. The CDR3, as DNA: TGTGCCAGCAGCGGAAGGGGACAGGTTCCCTACGAGCAGTACTTC. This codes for CASSGRGQVPYEQYF.

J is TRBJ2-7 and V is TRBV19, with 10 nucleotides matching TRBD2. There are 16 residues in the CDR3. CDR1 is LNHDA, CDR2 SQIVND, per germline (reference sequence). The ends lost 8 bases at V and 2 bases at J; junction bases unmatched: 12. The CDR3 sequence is CASGHYGGTSAYEQYF. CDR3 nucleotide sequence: TGTGCCAGTGGCCATTATGGGGGGACTAGCGCCTACGAGCAGTACTTC.

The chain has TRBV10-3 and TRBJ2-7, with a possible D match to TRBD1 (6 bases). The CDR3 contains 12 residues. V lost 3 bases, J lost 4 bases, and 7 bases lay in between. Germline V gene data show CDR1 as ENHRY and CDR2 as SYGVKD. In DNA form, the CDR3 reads TGTGCCATCAGTGATCAGGGGTACGAGCAGTACTTC. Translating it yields CAISDQGYEQYF.

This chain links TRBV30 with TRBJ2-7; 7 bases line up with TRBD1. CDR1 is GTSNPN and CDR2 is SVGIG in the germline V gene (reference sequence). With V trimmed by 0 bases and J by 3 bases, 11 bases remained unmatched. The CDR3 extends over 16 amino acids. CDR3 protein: CAWSVLGTAGDYEQYF. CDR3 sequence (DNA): TGTGCCTGGAGTGTACTTGGGACAGCCGGTGACTACGAGCAGTACTTC. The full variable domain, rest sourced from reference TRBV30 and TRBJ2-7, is SQTIHQWPATLVQPVGSPLSLECTVEGTSNPNLYWYRQAAGRGLQLLFYSVGIGQISSEVPQNLSASRPQDRQFILSSKKLLLSDSGFYLCAWSVLGTAGDYEQYFGPGTRLTVT.

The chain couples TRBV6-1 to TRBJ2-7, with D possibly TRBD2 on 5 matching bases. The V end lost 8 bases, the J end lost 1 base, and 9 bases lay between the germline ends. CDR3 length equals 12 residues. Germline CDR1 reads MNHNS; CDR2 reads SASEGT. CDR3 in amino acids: CASGERSYEQYF. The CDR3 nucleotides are TGTGCCAGCGGGGAGCGGTCCTACGAGCAGTACTTC.

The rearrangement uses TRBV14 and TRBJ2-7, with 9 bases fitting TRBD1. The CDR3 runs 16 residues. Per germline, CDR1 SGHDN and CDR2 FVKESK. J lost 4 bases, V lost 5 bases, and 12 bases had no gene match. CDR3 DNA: TGTGCCAGCAGCTTTAGACCGGGACAGGGAGGTTACGAGCAGTACTTC. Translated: CASSFRPGQGGYEQYF.

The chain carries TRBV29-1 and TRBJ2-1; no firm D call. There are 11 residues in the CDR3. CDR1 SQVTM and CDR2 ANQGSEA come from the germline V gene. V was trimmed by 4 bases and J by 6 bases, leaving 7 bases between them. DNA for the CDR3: TGCAGCGTTGGGGTACTCAATGAGCAGTTCTTC. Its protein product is CSVGVLNEQFF.

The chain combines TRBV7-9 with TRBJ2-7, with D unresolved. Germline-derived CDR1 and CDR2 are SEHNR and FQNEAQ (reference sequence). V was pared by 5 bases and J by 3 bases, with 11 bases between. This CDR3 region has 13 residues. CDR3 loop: CASSPGLRYEQYF. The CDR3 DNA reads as TGTGCCAGCAGCCCCGGGCTCCGCTACGAGCAGTACTTC. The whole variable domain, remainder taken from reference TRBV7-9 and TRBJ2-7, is DTGVSQNPRHKITKRGQNVTFRCDPISEHNRLYWYRQTLGQGPEFLTYFQNEAQLEKSRLLSDRFSAERPKGSFSTLEIQRTEQGDSAMYLCASSPGLRYEQYFGPGTRLTVT.

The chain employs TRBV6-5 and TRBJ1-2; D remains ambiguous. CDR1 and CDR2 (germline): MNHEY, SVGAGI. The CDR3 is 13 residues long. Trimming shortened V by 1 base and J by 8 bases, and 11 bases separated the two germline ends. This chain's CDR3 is CASSYYSQLGYTF. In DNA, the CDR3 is TGTGCCAGCAGTTACTATTCGCAATTAGGCTACACCTTC.

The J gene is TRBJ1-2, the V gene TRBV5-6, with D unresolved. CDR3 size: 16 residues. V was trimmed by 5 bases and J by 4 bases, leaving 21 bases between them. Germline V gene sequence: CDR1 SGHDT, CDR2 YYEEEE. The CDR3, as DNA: TGTGCCAGCAGTCCCCGTACTCTGGTAGCTATCTATGGCTACACCTTC. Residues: CASSPRTLVAIYGYTF. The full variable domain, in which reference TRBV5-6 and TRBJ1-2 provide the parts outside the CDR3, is DAGVTQSPTHLIKTRGQQVTLRCSPKSGHDTVSWYQQALGQGPQFIFQYYEEEERQRGNFPDRFSGHQFPNYSSELNVNALLLGDSALYLCASSPRTLVAIYGYTFGSGTRLTVV.

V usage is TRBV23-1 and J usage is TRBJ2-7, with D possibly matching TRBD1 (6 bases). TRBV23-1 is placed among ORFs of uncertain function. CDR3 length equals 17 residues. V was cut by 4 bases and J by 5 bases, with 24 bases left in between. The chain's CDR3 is CASSLLSGDGLLDEQYF. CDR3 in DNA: TGCGCCAGCAGTCTACTTTCAGGGGACGGTTTGCTCGACGAGCAGTACTTC.

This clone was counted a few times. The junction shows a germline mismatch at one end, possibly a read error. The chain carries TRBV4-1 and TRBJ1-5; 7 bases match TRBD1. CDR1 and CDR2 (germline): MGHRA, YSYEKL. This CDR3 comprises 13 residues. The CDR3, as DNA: TGCCCCAGCAGCCGACAGGGATATCAGCCCCAGCATTTT. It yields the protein CPSSRQGYQPQHF.

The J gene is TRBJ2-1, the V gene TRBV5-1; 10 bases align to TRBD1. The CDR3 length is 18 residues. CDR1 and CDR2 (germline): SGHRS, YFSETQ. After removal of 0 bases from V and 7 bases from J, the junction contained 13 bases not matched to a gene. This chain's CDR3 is CASSLDPAAGQGRNEQFF. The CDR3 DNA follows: TGCGCCAGCAGCTTGGATCCCGCCGCGGGACAGGGGCGGAATGAGCAGTTCTTC.

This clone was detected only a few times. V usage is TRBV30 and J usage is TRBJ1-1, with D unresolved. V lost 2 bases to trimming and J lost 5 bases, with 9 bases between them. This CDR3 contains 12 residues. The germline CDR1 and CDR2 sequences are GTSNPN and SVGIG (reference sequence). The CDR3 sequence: CAWSIDRTEAFF. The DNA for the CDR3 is TGTGCCTGGAGTATAGACCGGACTGAAGCTTTCTTT. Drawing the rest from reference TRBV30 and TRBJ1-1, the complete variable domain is SQTIHQWPATLVQPVGSPLSLECTVEGTSNPNLYWYRQAAGRGLQLLFYSVGIGQISSEVPQNLSASRPQDRQFILSSKKLLLSDSGFYLCAWSIDRTEAFFGQGTRLTVV.

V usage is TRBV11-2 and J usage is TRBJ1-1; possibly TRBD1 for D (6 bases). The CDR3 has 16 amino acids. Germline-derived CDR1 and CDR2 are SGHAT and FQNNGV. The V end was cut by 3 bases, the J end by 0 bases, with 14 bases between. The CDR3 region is CASSFKPGHLNTEAFF. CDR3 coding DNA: TGTGCCAGCAGCTTCAAACCGGGACACCTGAACACTGAAGCTTTCTTT.